The 25 T cell receptor beta chains below were found in one sample sequenced in a study of breast tumors, draining lymph nodes, adjacent tissues. Samples came from axillary lymph nodes draining the breast cancer. Each CDR3 protein is one row after TCRdb ran MiXCR on the multiplex PCR reads. Altogether approximately 170,000 distinct CDR3 sequences are present, roughly 30% being singletons, with the ten largest covering 4% to 5.5%. The sample comprised axillary lymph node tissue. The receptors derive from a female donor with breast cancer. Some clones in this sample may be carry-over from other donors' samples.

In this sample, this clonotype turned up many times. The chain has TRBV12-3 or TRBV12-4 and TRBJ2-7; D call uncertain. Trimming left V 1 base short and J 6 bases short, with 10 bases between. This CDR3 spans 13 amino acids. The CDR3 nucleotides read TGTGCCAGCAGTTTAGTGTGGCAGACCGAGCAGTACTTC. It codes for CASSLVWQTEQYF.

This clonotype was observed at least ten times. The rearrangement uses TRBV7-2 and TRBJ2-4, with 10 nucleotides matching TRBD2. Germline V gives CDR1 SGHTA, CDR2 FQGNSA. V lost 1 base and J lost 6; bases outside the gene matches: 0. This CDR3 spans 14 amino acids. The chain's CDR3 is CASSLERGGNIQYF. CDR3 bases: TGTGCCAGCAGCTTAGAGCGGGGGGGAAACATTCAGTACTTC.

This clonotype was found many times. The CDR3 here is CSAIPGLFQNQPQHF. As DNA, the CDR3 is TGCAGTGCGATCCCGGGACTTTTCCAAAATCAGCCCCAGCATTTT. This chain uses TRBV20-1 with TRBJ1-5; perhaps TRBD1 as D (5 bases). The CDR3 length is 15 residues. The ends were cut back, 6 bases at V and 4 bases at J, with 19 bases in the middle. Germline V CDR1 and CDR2: DFQATT, SNEGSKA (reference sequence).

The chain employs TRBV24-1 and TRBJ2-3; 9 bases are a match to TRBD2. Trimming took 4 bases from V and 0 from J; bases not matched to a gene: 16. The CDR3 loop spans 20 amino acids. Germline assignment: CDR1 KGHDR and CDR2 SFDVKD. The CDR3 reads CATSELGGGAFQNSTDTQYF. CDR3 DNA sequence: TGTGCCACCAGTGAGCTGGGCGGGGGGGCCTTTCAGAATAGCACAGATACGCAGTATTTT.

This chain links TRBV7-8 with TRBJ2-7; 12 positions match TRBD2. The CDR3 totals 14 residues. The V and J ends lost 0 bases and 6 bases, in that order; junction bases with no gene match: 0. From germline, CDR1 is SGHVS and CDR2 FQNEAQ. The DNA of the CDR3 is TGTGCCAGCAGCTTAGCACTAGCGGGGGGCGAGCAGTACTTC. Protein sequence: CASSLALAGGEQYF.

The DNA of the CDR3 is TGTGCCAGCAGCCTCCGCTTGGGGCGGGAGGCTGGCTACACCTTC. Translating gives CASSLRLGREAGYTF. The chain couples TRBV9 to TRBJ1-2, with TRBD1 as a possible D gene (5 bases). Trimming pared 4 bases from V and 7 bases from J, leaving 20 bases between. This CDR3 is built from 15 residues. Germline-derived CDR1 and CDR2 are SGDLS and YYNGEE.

This clonotype was observed many times. Mismatch with germline at one junction end may stem from a read error. The chain links TRBV7-7 to TRBJ2-1; 7 bases map to TRBD2. This CDR3 contains 13 residues. Per germline, CDR1 SSHAT and CDR2 FNYEAQ (reference sequence). The CDR3 nucleotides read TGTGCTAGCAGCACCCGACTAGCCAATGAGCAGTTCTTC. Its translation is CASSTRLANEQFF.

This clonotype was counted ten times or more. The chain uses TRBV5-1 and TRBJ2-3; D is ambiguous. The CDR3 is 13 residues long. CDR1 is SGHRS, CDR2 YFSETQ, per germline. The germline V and J ends were trimmed by 5 bases and 2 bases, with 9 bases remaining between them. In nucleotides, the CDR3 is TGCGCCAGCAGGTTGCCGTCCACAGATACGCAGTATTTT. Translating it yields CASRLPSTDTQYF.

This clonotype was picked up a small number of times. A much larger clone differs from this one at a single base, so this may be a read error. The genes are TRBV11-3 and TRBJ2-7, with TRBD1 identical over 9 bases. With 5 bases clipped from V and 6 bases from J, the junction kept 8 bases outside the gene matches. The V gene's germline CDR1 is SGHNT and CDR2 YENEEA. The CDR3 runs to 14 residues. The DNA of the CDR3 is TGTGCCAGCAGCCCAACAGGGGGCGCGCGCGAGCAGTACTTC. Translated: CASSPTGGAREQYF.

The V and J genes are TRBV6-5 and TRBJ1-6; 8 bases are a match to TRBD1. V was pared by 5 bases and J by 7 bases, with 10 bases of the junction left unmatched. Germline V lookup: CDR1 MNHEY, CDR2 SVGAGI. This CDR3 spans 16 amino acids. CDR3 DNA: TGTGCCAGCAGTCACCCCCCGACAGGGGAGAATTCACCCCTCCACTTT. Translation: CASSHPPTGENSPLHF.

In its sample, this clonotype was seen a few times. This may come from a read error, since a much larger clone is one base off. In this CDR3 the conserved last residue, phenylalanine or tryptophan, is missing, so a read error is likely. The chain is built from TRBV7-7 and TRBJ2-1; D uncertain. The CDR3 totals 13 residues. Looked up from germline, CDR1 is SSHAT and CDR2 is FNYEAQ (reference sequence). The CDR3 protein is CASSLAGHNEQFS. The DNA of the CDR3 is TGTGCTAGCAGCTTAGCCGGACACAATGAGCAGTTCTCC.

This clonotype occurred many times. This chain joins TRBV7-2 and TRBJ1-5, with D tentatively TRBD1 (5 bases). CDR3 size: 15 residues. Germline V gene lookup returns CDR1 SGHTA and CDR2 FQGNSA. The V end was cut by 5 bases, the J end by 4 bases, with 15 bases between. The CDR3 reads CASSLYWGRNQPQHF. The CDR3 coding sequence is TGTGCCAGCAGCCTATATTGGGGACGGAATCAGCCCCAGCATTTT.

In its sample, this clonotype was seen many times. This chain joins TRBV10-2 and TRBJ1-5, with TRBD1 matching 7 bases. Germline V lookup: CDR1 WSHSY, CDR2 SAAADI. This CDR3 is built from 13 residues. V was clipped by 2 bases and J by 8 bases; unmatched bases: 3. CDR3 bases: TGCGCCAGCAGTGAGCAGGGGGGGAAGCCCCAGCATTTT. Translated: CASSEQGGKPQHF.

This clonotype was detected many times. The V gene is TRBV12-3 or TRBV12-4, the J gene TRBJ2-1, with D possibly TRBD1 on 6 matching bases. This CDR3 region has 17 residues. Trimming stripped 6 bases from V and 5 bases from J, with 23 bases between. The CDR3: CASRQNQGHKNHNEQFF. The DNA for the CDR3 is TGTGCCAGCAGACAGAACCAGGGACACAAAAATCACAATGAGCAGTTCTTC.

This sequence joins TRBV12-3 or TRBV12-4 and TRBJ1-1, with no clear D. Trimming cost V 5 bases and J 4 bases, with 8 bases left between them. The CDR3 runs to 12 residues. CDR3 nucleotides: TGTGCCAGCAGTACCATTTGCACTGAAGCTTTCTTT. Protein sequence: CASSTICTEAFF.

This clonotype was seen repeatedly, ten times or more. The V call is TRBV7-9, the J call TRBJ2-1; 7 bases are shared with TRBD2. Germline V gene sequence: CDR1 SEHNR, CDR2 FQNEAQ (reference sequence). The CDR3 is made up of 17 amino acids. J lost 5 bases, V lost 1 base, and 11 bases had no gene match. The CDR3 coding sequence is TGTGCCAGCAGCTTAGGCTTCGGCGGGAGTCGCGACAATGAGCAGTTCTTC. Translating it yields CASSLGFGGSRDNEQFF.

A remark on this clonotype: The junction does not match germline at one end; this may be a read error. The gene calls are TRBV12-3 or TRBV12-4 and TRBJ2-2; 9 bases are a match to TRBD1. This CDR3 has 15 residues. The CDR3 DNA reads as TGTGCCAGCGCGACCGGGACAGGGCGTTCCGGGGAGCTGTATTTT. It codes for CASATGTGRSGELYF.

This clonotype was observed many times. The genes are TRBV7-3 and TRBJ2-1; 12 nucleotides match TRBD2. With V trimmed by 3 bases and J by 6 bases, 6 bases remained unmatched. Germline CDR1 reads SGHTA; CDR2 reads FQGTGA. This CDR3 contains 16 residues. This CDR3 is CASSFLAGGSANEQFF. The CDR3 DNA reads as TGTGCCAGCAGCTTTCTAGCGGGAGGGTCTGCCAATGAGCAGTTCTTC.

The gene calls are TRBV20-1 and TRBJ2-1, with TRBD1 matching over 10 bases. CDR3 size: 14 residues. V lost 0 bases, J lost 12 bases, and 8 bases stayed unmatched. Germline CDR1 and CDR2: DFQATT and SNEGSKA (reference sequence). The CDR3 coding sequence is TGCAGTGCTAGAGATGGGACAGGGGTAAAGGCGCAGTTCTTC. Residues: CSARDGTGVKAQFF.

This chain links TRBV13 with TRBJ2-1; D is ambiguous. Germline loops: CDR1 PRHDT, CDR2 FYEKMQ (reference sequence). The CDR3 contains 15 residues. Trimming pared 5 bases from V and 2 bases from J, leaving 13 bases between. DNA for the CDR3: TGTGCCAGCAGCCAAGGGCAGAGCCCCTACAATGAGCAGTTCTTC. Amino acids: CASSQGQSPYNEQFF.

In its sample, this clonotype is medium-sized. V gene TRBV4-2 combines with J gene TRBJ1-3; D is perhaps TRBD1 (5 bases). The ends were cut back, 1 base at V and 0 bases at J, with 13 bases in the middle. This CDR3 comprises 17 residues. CDR1 is LGHNA, CDR2 YNFKEQ, per germline. The CDR3 reads CASSQGPGPNSGNTIYF. For the CDR3, the DNA is TGTGCCAGCAGCCAAGGGCCGGGACCCAACTCTGGAAACACCATATATTTT.

This clonotype was seen at least ten times. The chain recombines TRBV7-2 with TRBJ2-3; 15 bases are a match to TRBD2. Germline V CDR1 and CDR2: SGHTA, FQGNSA. This CDR3 contains 16 residues. With V trimmed by 3 bases and J by 6 bases, 4 bases remained unmatched. Here the CDR3 DNA reads TGTGCCAGCAGCTTGGGACTAGCGGGGGGAGGGGATACGCAGTATTTT. It translates to CASSLGLAGGGDTQYF.

This clonotype was found many times. CDR3 region: CASSPPGTESSYNSPLHF. The DNA for the CDR3 is TGTGCCAGCAGTCCCCCCGGGACAGAGAGCTCCTATAATTCACCCCTCCACTTT. The chain uses TRBV6-6 and TRBJ1-6; 7 nucleotides agree with TRBD1. CDR1 is MNHNY and CDR2 is SVGAGI in the germline V gene (reference sequence). CDR3 length: 18 amino acids. V lost 5 bases to trimming and J lost 0 bases; unmatched junction nucleotides: 10.

This clonotype was picked up many times. The rearrangement uses TRBV7-9 and TRBJ1-4; D remains ambiguous. Germline V CDR1 and CDR2: SEHNR, FQNEAQ (reference sequence). The length of the CDR3 is 16 residues. The V gene lost 1 base and the J gene lost 5 bases, with 14 bases spanning the gap. The CDR3 loop reads CASSLDPARPNEKLFF. The CDR3 bases are TGTGCCAGCAGCTTAGATCCGGCCAGGCCGAATGAAAAACTGTTTTTT.

The chain couples TRBV20-1 to TRBJ2-3, with D perhaps TRBD1 (5 bases). This CDR3 comprises 14 residues. CDR1 is DFQATT, CDR2 SNEGSKA, per germline (reference sequence). With 1 base removed from V and 8 bases from J, the gap between germline ends came to 16 bases. This CDR3 is CSARAPQGTGTQYF. The CDR3 bases are TGCAGTGCTAGAGCTCCTCAGGGTACGGGTACGCAGTATTTT.